The clone carrying this TCR beta chain is termed medium-sized. This record comes from a study of spatial heterogeneity in lung cancer. TCRdb used MiXCR to reprocess the 5' RACE reads, holding one entry per CDR3 protein. The repertoire holds 4,500 to 6,500 distinct CDR3 sequences, roughly an eighth seen once, with about a fifth in the top ten. Time point indicated: sample taken at primary tumor resection. The donors were some 70 patients with non-small cell lung cancer that was early-stage and untreated. Unsorted whole RNA of tumor, nontumor lung or frozen PBMC was sequenced. This sequence was found in a female donor with early-stage non-small cell lung cancer. The material was normal lung tissue next to the tumor, obtained at surgery.

CDR3 sequence (DNA): TGTGCCAGCAGCTTTAACCTGCGGAGTCAGCCCCAGCATTTT. Its protein product is CASSFNLRSQPQHF. This sequence joins TRBV5-5 and TRBJ1-5; no clear D gene. Trimming shortened V by 2 bases and J by 6 bases, and 12 bases separated the two germline ends. Germline CDR1 reads SGHKS; CDR2 reads YYEKEE (reference sequence). This CDR3 comprises 14 residues.